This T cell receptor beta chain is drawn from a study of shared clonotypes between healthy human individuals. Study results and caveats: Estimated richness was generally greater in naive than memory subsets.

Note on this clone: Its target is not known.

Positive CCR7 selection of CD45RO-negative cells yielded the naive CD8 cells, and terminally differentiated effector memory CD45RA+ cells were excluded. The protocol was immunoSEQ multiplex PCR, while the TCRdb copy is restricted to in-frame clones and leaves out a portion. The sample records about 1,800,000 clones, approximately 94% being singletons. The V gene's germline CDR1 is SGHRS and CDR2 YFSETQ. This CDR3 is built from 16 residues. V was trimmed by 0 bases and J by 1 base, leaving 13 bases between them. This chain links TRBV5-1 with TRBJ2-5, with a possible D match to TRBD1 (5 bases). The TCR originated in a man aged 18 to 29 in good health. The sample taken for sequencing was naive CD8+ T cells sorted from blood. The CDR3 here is CASSLEGRAPQETQYF. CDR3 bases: TGCGCCAGCAGCTTGGAGGGCAGGGCCCCCCAAGAGACCCAGTACTTC.